This T cell receptor beta chain stems from a study of OX40 agonist ivuxolimab in advanced cancers. Study in general: With a range of roughly 20 to 85, age averaged approximately 64 years, and around 80% were male. Two patients with cutaneous melanoma and one with hepatocellular carcinoma, three in total, showed partial responses.

General study results and limits: At 0.1-3.0 mg/kg, partial responders had clonal expansion among the lowest observed. The study found that CD8+ T cells averaged more expanded clones than CD4+.

The repertoire was sequenced with immunoSEQ multiplex PCR; TCRdb's copy has only in-frame clones and lacks some. Of around 150,000 clones listed, approximately 94% are singletons. The CDR3 contains 15 residues. Between the trimmed V and J ends, which lost 5 bases and 1 base, there was a span of 14 bases. Germline V gene lookup returns CDR1 SGHAT and CDR2 FQNNGV. Of note for this clone: Antigen unknown.

The material sequenced was CD4+ or CD8+ T cells sorted from blood, taken in a trial of the OX40 agonist ivuxolimab. The chain is built from TRBV11-2 and TRBJ1-1, with unresolved D. This sequence originates from an adult with an advanced solid tumor such as melanoma, head and neck, liver or kidney cancer. The CDR3: CASSTILRRNTEAFF. The CDR3 bases are TGTGCCAGCAGCACCATTCTCAGGAGGAACACTGAAGCTTTCTTT.